A selection of T cell receptor beta chains follows, all from one sample in a study of early T cells in non-severe SARS-CoV-2 infection. TCRdb called the 5' RACE reads again in MiXCR, with one record for every CDR3 protein. Altogether about 100,000 distinct CDR3 sequences are present, approximately 13% being singletons, with the ten largest covering approximately 2.3%. Sequences were obtained from whole blood. These receptors all come from an adult who was a healthcare worker with PCR-confirmed SARS-CoV-2 infection or an uninfected control (not recorded which). CDR3s include the opening cysteine and the closing phenylalanine or tryptophan. D genes are given only for firm matches. Where a row states a size, it is once, few, many or the class of an expanded clone; other rows omit it.

.	.	TRBV29-1	TRBJ1-1	CSVGAGLEAFF	TGCAGCGTTGGTGCGGGACTTGAAGCTTTCTTT
TRBD2	few	TRBV6-1	TRBJ2-1	CASIHRAGGRDNEQFF	TGTGCCAGCATCCACCGAGCGGGGGGAAGGGACAATGAGCAGTTCTTC
TRBD2	.	TRBV18	TRBJ2-1	CASSPEEASGGYEQFF	TGTGCCAGCTCACCGGAAGAGGCTAGCGGGGGGTATGAGCAGTTCTTC
.	few	TRBV15	TRBJ1-1	CATSTGVNTEAFF	TGTGCCACCAGCACAGGGGTGAACACTGAAGCTTTCTTT
TRBD2	many	TRBV28	TRBJ2-3	CASSFLAGVATSTDTQYF	TGTGCCAGCAGTTTTCTAGCGGGGGTCGCCACTAGCACAGATACGCAGTATTTT
.	.	TRBV9	TRBJ2-2	CASSPKGGLRTGELFF	TGTGCCAGCAGCCCAAAGGGGGGGCTGAGAACCGGGGAGCTGTTTTTT
TRBD1	.	TRBV20-1	TRBJ1-2	CSGTGANYGYTF	TGCAGTGGTACAGGGGCTAACTATGGCTACACCTTC
.	many	TRBV4-3	TRBJ2-2	CASSQARGANTGELFF	TGCGCCAGCAGCCAAGCAAGAGGGGCGAACACCGGGGAGCTGTTTTTT
.	few	TRBV28	TRBJ1-2	CASSLESGYGYTF	TGTGCCAGCAGTTTGGAGAGTGGCTATGGCTACACCTTC
.	.	TRBV20-1	TRBJ1-5	CSAPRVGVGQPQHF	TGCAGTGCTCCCCGGGTCGGGGTAGGACAGCCCCAGCATTTT
.	many	TRBV7-9	TRBJ2-1	CASNPLSLSSYNEQFF	TGTGCCAGCAACCCGCTATCCCTAAGCTCCTACAATGAGCAGTTCTTC
TRBD2	many	TRBV5-4	TRBJ2-3	CASSSVTSADTQYF	TGTGCCAGCAGCTCTGTGACTAGCGCAGATACGCAGTATTTT
.	.	TRBV28	TRBJ2-5	CASSRRQPYQETQYF	TGTGCCAGCAGCCGCCGACAGCCTTACCAAGAGACCCAGTACTTC
.	few	TRBV5-4	TRBJ1-2	CASSLRAMGYTF	TGTGCCAGCAGCTTGCGGGCGATGGGCTACACCTTC
TRBD2	many	TRBV5-1	TRBJ2-3	CASSANRGGPSTDTQYF	TGCGCCAGCAGCGCAAACCGCGGGGGGCCCTCCACAGATACGCAGTATTTT
.	many	TRBV5-1	TRBJ2-7	CASSSGRGSSYEQYF	TGCGCCAGCAGCTCTGGGAGGGGGTCCTCCTACGAGCAGTACTTC
TRBD1	.	TRBV20-1	TRBJ1-1	CSARVAGTGATEAFF	TGCAGTGCTAGAGTCGCCGGGACAGGGGCCACTGAAGCTTTCTTT
TRBD2	.	TRBV4-2	TRBJ2-4	CAIRTSGGKNIQYF	TGTGCCATACGGACTAGCGGGGGGAAAAACATTCAGTACTTC
TRBD1	.	TRBV2	TRBJ1-2	CASSTDRGGYTF	TGTGCCAGCAGCACAGACAGGGGTGGCTACACCTTC
.	.	TRBV29-1	TRBJ2-5	CSVEVARETQYF	TGCAGCGTTGAGGTAGCTCGCGAGACCCAGTACTTC
.	.	TRBV29-1	TRBJ1-2	CSVGGTGDDYGYTF	TGCAGCGTTGGAGGGACCGGGGATGACTATGGCTACACCTTC
.	few	TRBV2	TRBJ2-7	CASTQPYEQYF	TGTGCCAGCACGCAACCCTACGAGCAGTACTTC
.	many	TRBV3-1	TRBJ2-7	CASIEDSLYEQYF	TGTGCCAGCATTGAGGACAGCCTCTACGAGCAGTACTTC
TRBD1	many	TRBV10-2	TRBJ2-4	CASSGGGSDVSQYF	TGCGCCAGCAGTGGAGGGGGCAGTGATGTCAGTCAGTACTTC
TRBD1	.	TRBV29-1	TRBJ1-1	CSVDRGLPMNTEAFF	TGCAGCGTTGACAGGGGGCTGCCCATGAACACTGAAGCTTTCTTT
.	few	TRBV28	TRBJ2-3	CASSLSGGWRDTQYF	TGTGCCAGCAGTTTATCGGGGGGCTGGAGAGATACGCAGTATTTT
.	many	TRBV6-6	TRBJ1-2	CASSSQDYGYTF	TGTGCCAGCAGTTCCCAGGACTATGGCTACACCTTC
TRBD2	.	TRBV4-3	TRBJ2-7	CASSRSGGGEQYF	TGCGCCAGCAGCCGTTCCGGGGGGGGCGAGCAGTACTTC
.	many	TRBV12-3/TRBV12-4	TRBJ1-2	CASSPGGGAGLNYGYTF	TGTGCCAGCAGTCCCGGCGGTGGCGCGGGTCTAAACTATGGCTACACCTTC
.	many	TRBV28	TRBJ1-2	CASSFAGAIIYGYTF	TGTGCCAGCAGTTTCGCAGGGGCCATAATCTATGGCTACACCTTC
.	.	TRBV7-9	TRBJ2-1	CASSLLLGTYNEQFF	TGTGCCAGCAGCTTACTTCTCGGAACCTACAATGAGCAGTTCTTC
TRBD2	.	TRBV11-2	TRBJ2-7	CASSLDFLAGEQYF	TGTGCCAGCAGCTTAGATTTTTTAGCGGGGGAGCAGTACTTC
TRBD1	.	TRBV2	TRBJ2-5	CATTRGFVETQYF	TGTGCCACGACCAGGGGGTTCGTGGAGACCCAGTACTTC
TRBD2	.	TRBV24-1	TRBJ2-3	CVTSASGYTDTQYF	TGTGTCACCAGCGCTAGCGGATACACAGATACGCAGTATTTT
.	few	TRBV15	TRBJ1-1	CATSRESPGLEAFF	TGTGCCACCAGCAGAGAATCGCCGGGCCTTGAAGCTTTCTTT
.	many	TRBV18	TRBJ2-6	CASSPQSASSGANVLTF	TGTGCCAGCTCACCACAGTCAGCGAGCTCTGGGGCCAACGTCCTGACTTTC
TRBD2	.	TRBV11-1	TRBJ2-3	CASLSGGQTDTQYF	TGTGCTTCCCTTAGCGGGGGGCAAACAGATACGCAGTATTTT
TRBD2	.	TRBV3-1	TRBJ2-3	CASSLSGGWTDTQYF	TGTGCCAGCAGCTTAAGCGGGGGGTGGACAGATACGCAGTATTTT
TRBD1	.	TRBV5-1	TRBJ2-5	CASSLAQGAYETQYF	TGCGCCAGCAGCTTGGCACAGGGGGCATATGAGACCCAGTACTTC
.	.	TRBV28	TRBJ1-5	CASSTRTVRQPQHF	TGTGCCAGCAGTACCCGCACGGTCCGACAGCCCCAGCATTTT
.	.	TRBV20-1	TRBJ2-2	CSARASGGGTGELFF	TGCAGTGCTAGAGCCTCGGGGGGCGGTACCGGGGAGCTGTTTTTT
.	many	TRBV29-1	TRBJ2-7	CSVPPGRQGEQYF	TGCAGCGTTCCCCCGGGTAGGCAAGGCGAGCAGTACTTC
.	.	TRBV9	TRBJ2-7	CASSVDLGYEQYF	TGTGCCAGCAGCGTAGATCTGGGGTACGAGCAGTACTTC
TRBD2	many	TRBV11-2	TRBJ2-1	CASSSGLAGTFSYNEQFF	TGTGCCAGCAGCTCCGGACTAGCGGGGACCTTCTCCTACAATGAGCAGTTCTTC
TRBD2	.	TRBV7-9	TRBJ2-5	CASSLTGLAVETQYF	TGTGCCAGCAGCCTAACCGGGCTAGCGGTAGAGACCCAGTACTTC
.	many	TRBV29-1	TRBJ1-1	CSGNKVDTEAFF	TGCAGCGGTAACAAGGTAGACACTGAAGCTTTCTTT
.	.	TRBV29-1	TRBJ1-5	CSAEMSVSNQPQHF	TGCAGCGCCGAGATGTCGGTTAGCAATCAGCCCCAGCATTTT
TRBD1	.	TRBV6-2/TRBV6-3	TRBJ1-4	CASRTGQINEKLFF	TGTGCCAGCAGGACGGGACAGATTAATGAAAAACTGTTTTTT
TRBD2	many	TRBV6-6	TRBJ2-1	CASSLLSGGYNEQFF	TGTGCCAGCAGCCTTCTTAGCGGGGGTTACAATGAGCAGTTCTTC
.	few	TRBV10-3	TRBJ1-5	CAISERGGNQPQHF	TGTGCCATCAGTGAAAGGGGCGGGAATCAGCCCCAGCATTTT
.	many	TRBV6-6	TRBJ1-5	CASSYWDQPQHF	TGTGCCAGCAGTTACTGGGATCAGCCCCAGCATTTT
.	many	TRBV19	TRBJ1-3	CASAQQGYGNTIYF	TGTGCCAGCGCCCAGCAAGGATATGGAAACACCATATATTTT